This note documents a single TCR beta chain sequence. Germline CDR1 is MDHEN and CDR2 is SYDVKM. Between the trimmed V and J ends, which lost 3 bases and 6 bases, there was a span of 8 bases. The CDR3 contains 12 residues. The data originate from a study of blood T cell repertoires in COVID-19. The wider study: From the United States, Italy and Spain came samples of acute and convalescent COVID-19.

In the authors' methods: Amplification from reference gene primers served as the basis for estimated nucleated cell counts. Sequenced by immunoSEQ multiplex PCR; TCRdb stores in-frame clones only, minus some. The V and J calls and clone size are taken from that table; D and trimming were inferred from the DNA. Of 130,000 to 150,000 clones listed, about nine tenths were seen once; the top ten hold roughly 2%. Sequencing input: peripheral blood. This chain uses TRBV28 with TRBJ1-1; D gene ambiguous. The sequence derives from a human donor in a cohort sampled during active COVID-19. CDR3 sequence (DNA): TGTGCCAGCAGTTTCCTACTTGCTGAAGCTTTCTTT. Its protein is CASSFLLAEAFF.